This TCR beta chain stems from a study of OX40 agonist ivuxolimab in advanced cancers. Points from the study as a whole: Some patients without response likewise showed low normalized clonal expansion. The study observed clonal expansion of CD4+ and CD8+ blood T cells by week 6 at 0.1 to 3.0 mg/kg.

TCRdb's table, derived via immunoSEQ multiplex PCR, lists solely in-frame clones and lacks some. The sample includes around 44,000 clones, around 86% of them seen just once. This CDR3 has 13 amino acids. Trimming shortened V by 0 bases and J by 3 bases, and 7 bases separated the two germline ends. CDR1 is SGDLS, CDR2 YYNGEE, per germline. As regards this clone: Its specificity is not known.

This sequence was found in an adult with an advanced solid tumor such as melanoma, head and neck, liver or kidney cancer. The input for sequencing was CD4+ or CD8+ T cells sorted from blood, taken in a trial of the OX40 agonist ivuxolimab. The V and J genes are TRBV9 and TRBJ2-7; D is tentatively TRBD1 or TRBD2 (5 bases each). CDR3 in amino acids: CASSVDGGYEQYF. CDR3 DNA sequence: TGTGCCAGCAGCGTAGATGGGGGCTACGAGCAGTACTTC.